This T cell receptor (beta chain) was obtained from a study of CD8+CD57+ T cells in acquired aplastic anemia. The TCR beta profiling, which covered VDJ combination and CDR3 sequence, was carried out using genomic DNA as the template. One entry per CDR3 protein, called by TCRdb with MiXCR from the reads. Of 450,000 to 600,000 distinct CDR3 sequences in the sample, about a third were seen once. This clonotype was observed many times. Per the germline V gene, CDR1 is SGHKS and CDR2 is YYEKEE (reference sequence). The CDR3 runs to 13 residues. V was pared by 8 bases and J by 4 bases, with 8 bases of the junction left unmatched. All sequencing subjects had displayed CD8+CD57+ cell expansion on flow cytometry.

The sequence was obtained from a human donor with aplastic anemia. V gene TRBV5-5 combines with J gene TRBJ1-1; TRBD1 agrees at 7 bases. The sequenced sample was sorted CD4+, CD8+, or CD8+CD57+ T cells (not recorded which) from PBMCs. The CDR3 bases are TGTGCCAGTACCGAGAGGACAGGCACTGAAGCTTTCTTT. Translating it yields CASTERTGTEAFF.